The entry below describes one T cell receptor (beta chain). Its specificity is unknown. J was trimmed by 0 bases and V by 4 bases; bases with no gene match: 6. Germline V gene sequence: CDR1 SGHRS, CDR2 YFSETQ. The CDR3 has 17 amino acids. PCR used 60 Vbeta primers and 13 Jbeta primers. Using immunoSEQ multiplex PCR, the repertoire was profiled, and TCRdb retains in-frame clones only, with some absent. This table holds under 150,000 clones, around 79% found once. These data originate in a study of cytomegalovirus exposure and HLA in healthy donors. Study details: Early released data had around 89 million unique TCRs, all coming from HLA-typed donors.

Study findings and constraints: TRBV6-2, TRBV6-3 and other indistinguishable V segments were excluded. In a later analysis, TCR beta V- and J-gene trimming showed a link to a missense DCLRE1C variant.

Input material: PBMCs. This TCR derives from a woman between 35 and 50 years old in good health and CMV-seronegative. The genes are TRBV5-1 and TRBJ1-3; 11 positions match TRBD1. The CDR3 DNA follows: TGCGCCAGCAGCCCAACCGGGACAGGGGGCTCTGGAAACACCATATATTTT. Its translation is CASSPTGTGGSGNTIYF. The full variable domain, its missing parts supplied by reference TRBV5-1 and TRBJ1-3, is KAGVTQTPRYLIKTRGQQVTLSCSPISGHRSVSWYQQTPGQGLQFLFEYFSETQRNKGNFPGRFSGRQFSNSRSEMNVSTLELGDSALYLCASSPTGTGGSGNTIYFGEGSWLTVV.